This entry describes one T cell receptor (beta chain). The antigen is not known. Preparation of the TCRbeta library used unique molecular identifiers. One entry per CDR3 protein results from TCRdb running MiXCR on the PCR reads. Among under 100,000 distinct CDR3 sequences, about a sixth were seen once, and the ten largest hold around 19%. These data come from a study of T-cell reconstitution after alpha-beta-depleted transplantation in children. The germline CDR1 and CDR2 sequences are SGHKS and YYEKEE (reference sequence). V shed 5 bases, J shed 6 bases, and the junction held 9 bases outside the gene matches. The length of the CDR3 is 14 residues. General study findings and limits: Several patients had high TCRbeta diversity at day 60; it came from surviving recipient T cells and thymic progenitors. Expanded clones from the graft, numbering several hundred, reportedly supplied alpha-beta T cells about two months after transplant.

Sequencing was performed on PBMCs, mostly from graft donor cells, taken 180 days after TCRalphabeta/CD19-depleted stem cell transplant. This sequence originates from a male patient aged 2 to 9 who had a stem cell transplant for acute lymphoblastic leukemia, so the T cells may come from the graft donor. The chain links TRBV5-5 to TRBJ2-7; 9 bases are shared with TRBD1. The CDR3, as DNA: TGTGCCAGCAGACTAATACAGGGGGCAGCCGAGCAGTACTTC. Its translation: CASRLIQGAAEQYF.